Listed below are T cell receptor beta chains from one sample, sequenced in a study of blood T cell repertoires in COVID-19. Method: immunoSEQ multiplex PCR; TCRdb's copy keeps in-frame clones and lacks some. The sample consists of under 90,000 clones, approximately 83% of them appearing once. The sequenced sample was peripheral blood. The origin of the receptors is an elderly man with acute or convalescent COVID-19. Both conserved end residues are part of each CDR3. The order of the fields is CDR3 protein, CDR3 DNA, D gene, clone size, V gene, J gene. A D gene is named only where the DNA matches it firmly. Size values are once, few and many counts, or a class for expanded clones, and some rows have none.

cdr3_aa: CAIGGTGEYNEQFF; cdr3_nt: TGTGCCATAGGGGGGACAGGGGAATACAATGAGCAGTTCTTC; d_call: TRBD1; clone_size: few; v_call: TRBV10-3; j_call: TRBJ2-1
cdr3_aa: CASSPGTGGSGYTF; cdr3_nt: TGTGCCAGCAGCCCCGGGACAGGGGGCAGTGGCTACACCTTC; d_call: TRBD1; clone_size: few; v_call: TRBV7-9; j_call: TRBJ1-2
cdr3_aa: CASGGTLSSYEQYF; cdr3_nt: TGTGCCAGCGGTGGGACACTCAGCTCCTACGAGCAGTACTTC; d_call: NA; clone_size: NA; v_call: TRBV7-9; j_call: TRBJ2-7
cdr3_aa: CASSFMAGGPYNEQFF; cdr3_nt: TGTGCCAGCAGCTTTATGGCGGGGGGACCCTACAATGAGCAGTTCTTC; d_call: TRBD2; clone_size: NA; v_call: TRBV5-4; j_call: TRBJ2-1
cdr3_aa: CASSLQTGEHYGYTF; cdr3_nt: TGTGCCAGCAGCTTACAGACAGGGGAGCACTATGGCTACACCTTC; d_call: TRBD1; clone_size: NA; v_call: TRBV7-2; j_call: TRBJ1-2
cdr3_aa: CASSDYPSEGASSGANVLTF; cdr3_nt: TGTGCCAGCAGTGATTACCCCTCGGAGGGGGCGAGCTCTGGGGCCAACGTCCTGACTTTC; d_call: NA; clone_size: NA; v_call: TRBV6-1; j_call: TRBJ2-6
cdr3_aa: CASSIPQGFPSGANVLTF; cdr3_nt: TGTGCCAGTAGTATCCCACAGGGTTTTCCTTCTGGGGCCAACGTCCTGACTTTC; d_call: NA; clone_size: NA; v_call: TRBV19; j_call: TRBJ2-6
cdr3_aa: CASSEALGPRNTIYF; cdr3_nt: TGTGCCAGCAGTGAAGCCCTGGGGCCAAGAAACACCATATATTTT; d_call: NA; clone_size: NA; v_call: TRBV6-1; j_call: TRBJ1-3
cdr3_aa: CASSQVDSLNTGELFF; cdr3_nt: TGCGCCAGCAGCCAAGTGGACAGCCTGAACACCGGGGAGCTGTTTTTT; d_call: NA; clone_size: NA; v_call: TRBV4-3; j_call: TRBJ2-2
cdr3_aa: CASSQGSGSQETQYF; cdr3_nt: TGTGCCAGCAGCCAAGGGTCAGGGTCCCAAGAGACCCAGTACTTC; d_call: NA; clone_size: NA; v_call: TRBV3-1/TRBV3-2; j_call: TRBJ2-5
cdr3_aa: CASSQPLGGAGDTQYF; cdr3_nt: TGTGCCAGCAGTCAACCCCTGGGGGGGGCCGGAGATACGCAGTATTTT; d_call: NA; clone_size: NA; v_call: TRBV28; j_call: TRBJ2-3
cdr3_aa: CASSLIVGASGNTIYF; cdr3_nt: TGTGCCAGCAGCTTGATAGTGGGGGCATCTGGAAACACCATATATTTT; d_call: NA; clone_size: NA; v_call: TRBV5-8; j_call: TRBJ1-3
cdr3_aa: CASSQNRGIKTGELFF; cdr3_nt: TGTGCCAGCAGTCAAAACAGGGGAATAAAGACCGGGGAGCTGTTTTTT; d_call: TRBD1; clone_size: NA; v_call: TRBV2; j_call: TRBJ2-2
cdr3_aa: CASSQYSNQPQHF; cdr3_nt: TGTGCCAGCAGCCAGTATAGCAATCAGCCCCAGCATTTT; d_call: NA; clone_size: NA; v_call: TRBV3-1/TRBV3-2; j_call: TRBJ1-5
cdr3_aa: CASSLQGLTEAFF; cdr3_nt: TGTGCCAGCAGCTTACAGGGACTCACTGAAGCTTTCTTT; d_call: NA; clone_size: NA; v_call: TRBV7-2; j_call: TRBJ1-1
cdr3_aa: CASTSSGANVLTF; cdr3_nt: TGTGCCAGCACGAGCTCTGGGGCCAACGTCCTGACTTTC; d_call: NA; clone_size: NA; v_call: TRBV3-1/TRBV3-2; j_call: TRBJ2-6
cdr3_aa: CASSSRTRSETQYF; cdr3_nt: TGTGCCAGCAGCTCCCGGACTAGATCGGAGACCCAGTACTTC; d_call: TRBD2; clone_size: NA; v_call: TRBV11-3; j_call: TRBJ2-5
cdr3_aa: CASTLQSSNYGYTF; cdr3_nt: TGTGCCAGCACCTTGCAGTCATCTAACTATGGCTACACCTTC; d_call: NA; clone_size: NA; v_call: TRBV5-5; j_call: TRBJ1-2
cdr3_aa: CASSPRPGTGYNEQFF; cdr3_nt: TGTGCCAGCAGCCCCCGGCCCGGGACAGGCTACAATGAGCAGTTCTTC; d_call: TRBD1; clone_size: NA; v_call: TRBV7-8; j_call: TRBJ2-1
cdr3_aa: CASSPTSGVQETQYF; cdr3_nt: TGTGCCAGCAGCCCTACTAGCGGGGTTCAAGAGACCCAGTACTTC; d_call: TRBD2; clone_size: NA; v_call: TRBV7-9; j_call: TRBJ2-5
cdr3_aa: CASSPLRRSGSDTGELFF; cdr3_nt: TGTGCCAGCAGCCCACTCCGAAGGAGCGGGAGTGACACCGGGGAGCTGTTTTTT; d_call: TRBD2; clone_size: NA; v_call: TRBV7-9; j_call: TRBJ2-2
cdr3_aa: CASSGVRGSTQYF; cdr3_nt: TGCGCCAGCAGTGGGGTCAGGGGATCTACGCAGTATTTT; d_call: NA; clone_size: NA; v_call: TRBV10-1; j_call: TRBJ2-3
cdr3_aa: CASSLAQGMSYEQYF; cdr3_nt: TGTGCCAGCAGCTTAGCACAGGGGATGTCGTACGAGCAGTACTTC; d_call: TRBD1; clone_size: NA; v_call: TRBV7-2; j_call: TRBJ2-7
cdr3_aa: CASSSRQGANYGYTF; cdr3_nt: TGTGCCAGCAGCTCTAGACAGGGGGCAAACTATGGCTACACCTTC; d_call: TRBD1; clone_size: NA; v_call: TRBV5-4; j_call: TRBJ1-2
cdr3_aa: CASSQEGALAGGPNTGELFF; cdr3_nt: TGCGCCAGCAGCCAAGAGGGGGCCCTAGCGGGGGGCCCGAACACCGGGGAGCTGTTTTTT; d_call: TRBD2; clone_size: NA; v_call: TRBV4-1; j_call: TRBJ2-2
cdr3_aa: CASSVTGITSGNTIYF; cdr3_nt: TGTGCCAGCAGTGTCACAGGGATCACCTCTGGAAACACCATATATTTT; d_call: NA; clone_size: NA; v_call: TRBV2; j_call: TRBJ1-3
cdr3_aa: CATSDVTGGAEEQYF; cdr3_nt: TGTGCCACCAGTGATGTAACAGGGGGCGCGGAGGAGCAGTACTTC; d_call: TRBD1; clone_size: NA; v_call: TRBV24-1; j_call: TRBJ2-7
cdr3_aa: CATSDLGQGKDNEQFF; cdr3_nt: TGTGCCACCAGTGATTTGGGACAGGGGAAGGACAATGAGCAGTTCTTC; d_call: TRBD1; clone_size: NA; v_call: TRBV24-1; j_call: TRBJ2-1
cdr3_aa: CASSLGGTGSYEQYF; cdr3_nt: TGCGCCAGCAGCTTGGGGGGGACAGGCTCCTACGAGCAGTACTTC; d_call: TRBD1; clone_size: NA; v_call: TRBV5-1; j_call: TRBJ2-7
cdr3_aa: CASSQDATGGNQPQHF; cdr3_nt: TGTGCCAGCAGCCAAGATGCGACAGGGGGCAATCAGCCCCAGCATTTT; d_call: TRBD1; clone_size: NA; v_call: TRBV3-1/TRBV3-2; j_call: TRBJ1-5
cdr3_aa: CASSKAMQGPQETQYF; cdr3_nt: TGTGCCAGCAGCAAAGCGATGCAGGGCCCGCAAGAGACCCAGTACTTC; d_call: NA; clone_size: NA; v_call: TRBV21-1; j_call: TRBJ2-5
cdr3_aa: CASSLTLKDRSNQPQHF; cdr3_nt: TGTGCCAGCAGTTTAACTTTAAAGGACAGGAGCAATCAGCCCCAGCATTTT; d_call: TRBD1; clone_size: NA; v_call: TRBV28; j_call: TRBJ1-5
cdr3_aa: CASSQDRTGRYNEQFF; cdr3_nt: TGCGCCAGCAGCCAAGATCGGACAGGGAGGTACAATGAGCAGTTCTTC; d_call: TRBD1; clone_size: NA; v_call: TRBV4-3; j_call: TRBJ2-1
cdr3_aa: CASSSSGQGGKQYF; cdr3_nt: TGTGCCAGCAGCTCCTCCGGACAGGGCGGTAAGCAGTACTTC; d_call: TRBD1; clone_size: NA; v_call: TRBV7-2; j_call: TRBJ2-7
cdr3_aa: CARSLIRPGLAGGLNEQFF; cdr3_nt: TGTGCCAGAAGCTTGATTCGACCGGGACTAGCGGGGGGGTTGAATGAGCAGTTCTTC; d_call: TRBD2; clone_size: few; v_call: TRBV5-3; j_call: TRBJ2-1
cdr3_aa: CASSVGGLGGAGELFF; cdr3_nt: TGTGCCAGCAGCGTAGGTGGGCTAGGAGGGGCCGGGGAGCTGTTTTTT; d_call: NA; clone_size: once; v_call: TRBV9; j_call: TRBJ2-2
cdr3_aa: CASLKGGVSLGDEQFF; cdr3_nt: TGTGCCAGCTTAAAAGGAGGGGTTAGTTTAGGCGATGAGCAGTTCTTC; d_call: NA; clone_size: NA; v_call: TRBV6-6; j_call: TRBJ2-1
cdr3_aa: CASSPRVSGRGETQYF; cdr3_nt: TGTGCCAGCAGCCCTCGCGTTAGCGGGAGAGGCGAGACCCAGTACTTC; d_call: TRBD2; clone_size: NA; v_call: TRBV9; j_call: TRBJ2-5
cdr3_aa: CASSLGQGSNIQYF; cdr3_nt: TGTGCCAGCAGTTTAGGGCAGGGATCGAACATTCAGTACTTC; d_call: NA; clone_size: once; v_call: TRBV28; j_call: TRBJ2-4
cdr3_aa: CASSLSWTTLQPQHF; cdr3_nt: TGTGCCAGCAGTTTATCGTGGACAACCTTGCAGCCCCAGCATTTT; d_call: NA; clone_size: NA; v_call: TRBV27; j_call: TRBJ1-5
cdr3_aa: CASSPGQVVGRAFF; cdr3_nt: TGTGCCAGCAGCCCCGGACAGGTGGTGGGTCGGGCTTTCTTT; d_call: TRBD1; clone_size: NA; v_call: TRBV28; j_call: TRBJ1-1
cdr3_aa: CASSPVVPYTDTQYF; cdr3_nt: TGTGCCAGCAGTCCGGTCGTTCCCTACACAGATACGCAGTATTTT; d_call: NA; clone_size: NA; v_call: TRBV7-2; j_call: TRBJ2-3
cdr3_aa: CASSPGTGSYEQYF; cdr3_nt: TGTGCCAGCTCACCCGGGACAGGTTCCTACGAGCAGTACTTC; d_call: TRBD1; clone_size: NA; v_call: TRBV18; j_call: TRBJ2-7
cdr3_aa: CASSLGGETRPQHF; cdr3_nt: TGTGCCAGCAGTTTAGGGGGGGAAACTAGGCCCCAGCATTTT; d_call: NA; clone_size: NA; v_call: TRBV28; j_call: TRBJ1-5
cdr3_aa: CASSLSDVPQEDSPLHF; cdr3_nt: TGTGCCAGCAGTTTAAGTGACGTCCCTCAGGAAGATTCACCCCTCCACTTT; d_call: NA; clone_size: NA; v_call: TRBV28; j_call: TRBJ1-6
cdr3_aa: CASGGTGTDTQYF; cdr3_nt: TGTGCCAGTGGAGGGACAGGAACAGATACGCAGTATTTT; d_call: TRBD1; clone_size: NA; v_call: TRBV19; j_call: TRBJ2-3
cdr3_aa: CASSMGRGLVEKLFF; cdr3_nt: TGTGCCAGTAGTATGGGAAGGGGGCTCGTTGAAAAACTGTTTTTT; d_call: TRBD1; clone_size: NA; v_call: TRBV19; j_call: TRBJ1-4
cdr3_aa: CASSLAGSGAKNIQYF; cdr3_nt: TGTGCCAGCAGCTTGGCGGGTAGTGGGGCCAAAAACATTCAGTACTTC; d_call: NA; clone_size: NA; v_call: TRBV5-6; j_call: TRBJ2-4
cdr3_aa: CARSQWAGSNTGELFF; cdr3_nt: TGTGCCAGATCCCAGTGGGCAGGTTCGAACACCGGGGAGCTGTTTTTT; d_call: NA; clone_size: NA; v_call: TRBV19; j_call: TRBJ2-2
cdr3_aa: CASSLISADTQYF; cdr3_nt: TGTGCCAGCAGCTTAATCAGCGCAGATACGCAGTATTTT; d_call: NA; clone_size: NA; v_call: TRBV7-3; j_call: TRBJ2-3
cdr3_aa: CASSYSGSPTDTQYF; cdr3_nt: TGTGCCAGCAGTTACAGTGGTAGCCCCACAGATACGCAGTATTTT; d_call: NA; clone_size: NA; v_call: TRBV6-5; j_call: TRBJ2-3
cdr3_aa: CASSLAARNQPQHF; cdr3_nt: TGTGCCAGCAGCTTAGCGGCCAGAAATCAGCCCCAGCATTTT; d_call: NA; clone_size: NA; v_call: TRBV7-2; j_call: TRBJ1-5
cdr3_aa: CAWSVSAEAFF; cdr3_nt: TGTGCCTGGAGTGTATCCGCTGAAGCTTTCTTT; d_call: NA; clone_size: NA; v_call: TRBV30; j_call: TRBJ1-1
cdr3_aa: CASSIVGLAVGNEQFF; cdr3_nt: TGTGCCAGTAGTATAGTAGGCCTAGCGGTCGGGAATGAGCAGTTCTTC; d_call: TRBD2; clone_size: NA; v_call: TRBV19; j_call: TRBJ2-1